The TCR beta chain described here comes from a study of T cell responses to AZD1222 COVID-19 vaccine. The protocol was immunoSEQ multiplex PCR, while the TCRdb copy is restricted to in-frame clones and leaves out a portion. The sample has about 86,000 clones, roughly 88% seen once; the top ten hold around 10%. Regarding the study as a whole: Repertoires were obtained only post-peak T cell response. Two AZD1222 administrations were followed by greater Spike-specific TCR breadth and depth.

The trim removed 4 bases at V and 9 bases at J, leaving 14 bases unmatched. The CDR3 has 15 amino acids. Germline CDR1 and CDR2: MDHEN and SYDVKM. Comments on this clone: Its antigen is still unknown.

The origin of this receptor is an adult who received the AZD1222 COVID-19 vaccine. The source material was peripheral blood, sampled 28 days after the second AZD1222 dose. The chain has TRBV28 and TRBJ2-7; 8 bases line up with TRBD1. The CDR3 spells CASSSLGTGSPGQYF. DNA for the CDR3: TGTGCCAGCAGTTCCCTCGGGACAGGATCCCCTGGGCAGTACTTC.